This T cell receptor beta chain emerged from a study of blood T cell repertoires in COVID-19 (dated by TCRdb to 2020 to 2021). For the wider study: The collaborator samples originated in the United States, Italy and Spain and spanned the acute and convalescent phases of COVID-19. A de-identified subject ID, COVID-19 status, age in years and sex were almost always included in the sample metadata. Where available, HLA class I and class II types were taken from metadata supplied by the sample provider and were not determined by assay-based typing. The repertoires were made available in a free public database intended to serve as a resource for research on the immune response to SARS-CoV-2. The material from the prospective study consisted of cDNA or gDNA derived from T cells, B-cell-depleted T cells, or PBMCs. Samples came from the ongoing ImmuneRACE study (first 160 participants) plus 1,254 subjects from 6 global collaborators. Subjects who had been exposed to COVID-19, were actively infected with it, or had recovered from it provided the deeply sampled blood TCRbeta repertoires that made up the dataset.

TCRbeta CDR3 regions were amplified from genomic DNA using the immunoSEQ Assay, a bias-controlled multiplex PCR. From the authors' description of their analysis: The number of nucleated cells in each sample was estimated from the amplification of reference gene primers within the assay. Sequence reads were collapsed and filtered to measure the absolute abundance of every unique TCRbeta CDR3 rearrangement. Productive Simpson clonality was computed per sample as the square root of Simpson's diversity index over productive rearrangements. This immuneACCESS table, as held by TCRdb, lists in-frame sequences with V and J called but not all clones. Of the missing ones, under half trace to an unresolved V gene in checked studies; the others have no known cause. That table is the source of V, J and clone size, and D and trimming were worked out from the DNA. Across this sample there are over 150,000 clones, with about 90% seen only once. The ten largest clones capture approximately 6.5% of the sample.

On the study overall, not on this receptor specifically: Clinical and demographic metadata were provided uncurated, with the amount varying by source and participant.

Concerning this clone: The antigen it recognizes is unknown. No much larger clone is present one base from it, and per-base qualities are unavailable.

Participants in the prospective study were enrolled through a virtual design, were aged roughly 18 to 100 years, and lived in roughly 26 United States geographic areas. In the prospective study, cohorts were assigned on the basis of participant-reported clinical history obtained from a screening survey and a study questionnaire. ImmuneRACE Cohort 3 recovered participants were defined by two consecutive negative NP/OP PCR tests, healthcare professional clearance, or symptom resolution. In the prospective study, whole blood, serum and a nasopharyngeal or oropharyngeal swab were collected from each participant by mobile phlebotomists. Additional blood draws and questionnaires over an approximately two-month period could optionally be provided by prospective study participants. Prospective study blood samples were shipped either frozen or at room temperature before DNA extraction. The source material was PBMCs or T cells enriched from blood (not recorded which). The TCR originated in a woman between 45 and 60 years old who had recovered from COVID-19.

The nucleotide sequence reads TGTGCCATCAGTGAGTCTGGGCAACGGACAGTAGCTTTCTTT. Translation gives CAISESGQRTVAFF. The receptor chain draws on TRBV10-3 and TRBJ1-1, with TRBD1 as a weak D call on 6 bases. CDR1 and CDR2 are drawn from the germline V gene: ENHRY, SYGVKD. V and J lose 0 bases and 10 bases, and a span of 15 bases separates them. The cysteine opens and the phenylalanine closes a CDR3 of 14 amino acids. Of all the DNA, just the CDR3 is kept, 42 bases in frame from base 1.